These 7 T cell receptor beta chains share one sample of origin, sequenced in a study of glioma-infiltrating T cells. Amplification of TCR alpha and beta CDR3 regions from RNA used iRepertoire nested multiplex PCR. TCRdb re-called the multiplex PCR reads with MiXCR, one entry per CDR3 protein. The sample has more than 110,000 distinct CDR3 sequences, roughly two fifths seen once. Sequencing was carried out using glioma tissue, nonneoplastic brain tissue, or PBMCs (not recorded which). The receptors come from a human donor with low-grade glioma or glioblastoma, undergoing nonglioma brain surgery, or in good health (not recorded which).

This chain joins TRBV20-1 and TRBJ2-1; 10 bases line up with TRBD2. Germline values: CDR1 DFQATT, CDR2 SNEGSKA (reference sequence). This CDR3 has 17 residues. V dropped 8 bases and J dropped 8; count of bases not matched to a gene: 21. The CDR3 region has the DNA TGCAGTACCGGTCAGCGGGAGGGCCGCATCGGTCTAGATGAGCAGTTCTTC. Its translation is CSTGQREGRIGLDEQFF.

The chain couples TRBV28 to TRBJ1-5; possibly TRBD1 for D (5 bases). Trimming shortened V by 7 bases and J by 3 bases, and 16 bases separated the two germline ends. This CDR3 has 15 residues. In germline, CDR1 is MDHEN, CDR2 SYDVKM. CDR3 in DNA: TGTGCCAGCATCGGGGGGAGCCCCAACAATCAGCCCCAGCATTTT. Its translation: CASIGGSPNNQPQHF.

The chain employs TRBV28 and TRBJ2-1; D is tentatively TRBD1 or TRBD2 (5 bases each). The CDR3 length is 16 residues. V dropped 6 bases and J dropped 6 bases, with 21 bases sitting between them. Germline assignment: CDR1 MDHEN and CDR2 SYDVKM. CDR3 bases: TGTGCCAGCAGCCTCACCGGGACGACGACACCCAATGAGCAGTTCTTC. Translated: CASSLTGTTTPNEQFF.

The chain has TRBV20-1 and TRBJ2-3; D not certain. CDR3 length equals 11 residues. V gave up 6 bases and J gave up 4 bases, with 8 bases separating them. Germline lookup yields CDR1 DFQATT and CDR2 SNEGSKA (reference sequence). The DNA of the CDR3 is TGCAGTGCCACCCAAGCAGATACGCAGTATTTT. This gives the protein CSATQADTQYF.

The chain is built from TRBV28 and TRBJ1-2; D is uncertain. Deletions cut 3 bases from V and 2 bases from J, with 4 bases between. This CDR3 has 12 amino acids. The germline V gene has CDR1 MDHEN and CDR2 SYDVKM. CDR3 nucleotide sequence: TGTGCCAGCAGTTTGCGAAACTATGGCTACACCTTC. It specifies CASSLRNYGYTF.

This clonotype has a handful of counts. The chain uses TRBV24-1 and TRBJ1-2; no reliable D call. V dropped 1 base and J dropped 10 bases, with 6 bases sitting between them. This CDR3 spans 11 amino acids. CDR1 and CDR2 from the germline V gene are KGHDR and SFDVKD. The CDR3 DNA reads TGTGCCACCAGTGATTTAGGTGACTACACCTTC. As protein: CATSDLGDYTF.

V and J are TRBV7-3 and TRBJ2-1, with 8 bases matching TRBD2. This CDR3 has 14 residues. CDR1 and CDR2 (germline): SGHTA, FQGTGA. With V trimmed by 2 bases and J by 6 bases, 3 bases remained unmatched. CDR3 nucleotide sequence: TGTGCCAGCAGCTTAGCGGGAGGTTTCAATGAGCAGTTCTTC. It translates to CASSLAGGFNEQFF.